The present T cell receptor beta chain was sequenced within a study of blood T cell repertoires in COVID-19. On the study more broadly: The analysed material was cDNA or gDNA that came from T cells, B-cell-depleted T cells, or PBMCs.

Germline CDR1 reads SGHRS; CDR2 reads YFSETQ. The V gene end was trimmed by 3 bases and the J gene end by 7 bases; junction bases not matched to a gene: 7. The length of the CDR3 is 14 residues. Using immunoSEQ multiplex PCR, the repertoire was profiled, and TCRdb retains in-frame clones only, with some absent. This table has 350,000 or so clones, roughly nine tenths appearing once. This clonotype was obtained from a woman aged 60-70 years with COVID-19, enrolled during active disease. The sequenced material came from peripheral blood. The chain carries TRBV5-1 and TRBJ2-3; TRBD2 matches 8 bases. The CDR3 nucleotides are TGCGCCAGCAGCTCGGCGGGGGGATTTAATACGCAGTATTTT. Encoded protein: CASSSAGGFNTQYF. Full variable domain (missing parts from reference TRBV5-1 and TRBJ2-3): KAGVTQTPRYLIKTRGQQVTLSCSPISGHRSVSWYQQTPGQGLQFLFEYFSETQRNKGNFPGRFSGRQFSNSRSEMNVSTLELGDSALYLCASSSAGGFNTQYFGPGTRLTVL.